The sequence of this T cell receptor beta chain was determined in a study of T cells in Graves' hyperthyroidism and ophthalmopathy. Overall study: Specimen type is peripheral blood, collected at initial diagnosis prior to any treatment. Whole-study findings and limits: Ophthalmopathy was distinguished from stable hyperthyroidism by 13 V-J signatures. Blood also contained most expanded thyroid clonotypes above 0.001.

This CDR3 is built from 17 residues. The V and J ends lost 0 bases and 6 bases, in that order; junction bases with no gene match: 8. CDR1 is SGHKS, CDR2 YYEKEE, per germline (reference sequence). Amplification yielded TCR beta CDR3 regions, with RNA transcripts as the source. Using the HTBI primer set, a first-round RT-PCR was run on the TCR CDR3. TCRdb redid the calling of the multiplex PCR reads with MiXCR, one entry per CDR3 protein. This table holds around 400,000 distinct CDR3 sequences, about 15% found once. The table lists this clonotype with many counts. The antigen is undetermined. The rearrangement links TRBV5-5 to TRBJ2-1; 11 positions agree with TRBD1. The receptor was isolated from an older woman with Graves' ophthalmopathy. Source material: blood. CDR3 sequence: CASSLDIGQGAPNEQFF. CDR3 coding DNA: TGTGCCAGCAGCTTGGATATCGGACAGGGGGCGCCCAATGAGCAGTTCTTC.